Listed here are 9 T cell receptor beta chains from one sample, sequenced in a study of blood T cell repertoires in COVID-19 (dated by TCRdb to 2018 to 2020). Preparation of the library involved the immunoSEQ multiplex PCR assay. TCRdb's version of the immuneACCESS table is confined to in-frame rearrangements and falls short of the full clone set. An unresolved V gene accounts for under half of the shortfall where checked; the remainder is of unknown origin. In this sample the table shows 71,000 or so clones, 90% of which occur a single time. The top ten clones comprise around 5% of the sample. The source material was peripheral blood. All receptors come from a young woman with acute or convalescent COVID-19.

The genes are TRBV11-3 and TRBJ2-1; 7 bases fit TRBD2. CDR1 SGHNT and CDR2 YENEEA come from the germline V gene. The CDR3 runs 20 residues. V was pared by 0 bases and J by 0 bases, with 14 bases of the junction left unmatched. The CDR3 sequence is CASSLESYRTSRSSYNEQFF. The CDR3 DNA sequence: TGTGCCAGCAGCTTAGAATCGTATAGGACTAGTCGGTCCTCCTACAATGAGCAGTTCTTC.

In DNA, the CDR3 is TGTGCCAGCAGTTACAACGCGAAGAACACTGAAGCTTTCTTT. Amino acid sequence: CASSYNAKNTEAFF. The chain carries TRBV6-2 or TRBV6-3 and TRBJ1-1, with unresolved D. Per the germline V gene, CDR1 is MNHEY and CDR2 is SVGEGT. This CDR3 is 14 amino acids long. V lost 2 bases to trimming and J lost 1 base, with 8 bases between them.

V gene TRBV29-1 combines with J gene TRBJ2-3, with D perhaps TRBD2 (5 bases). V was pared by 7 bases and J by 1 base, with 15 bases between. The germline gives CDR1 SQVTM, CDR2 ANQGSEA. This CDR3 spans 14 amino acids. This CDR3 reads CSASLEVGTDTQYF. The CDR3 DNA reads TGCAGCGCCTCCTTGGAGGTTGGCACAGATACGCAGTATTTT.

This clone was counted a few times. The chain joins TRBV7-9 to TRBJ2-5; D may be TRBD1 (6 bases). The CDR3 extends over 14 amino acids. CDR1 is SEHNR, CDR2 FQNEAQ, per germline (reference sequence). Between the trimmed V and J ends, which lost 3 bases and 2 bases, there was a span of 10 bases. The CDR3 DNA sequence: TGTGCCAGCAGCTTTATTGGACAGCAAGAGACCCAGTACTTC. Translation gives CASSFIGQQETQYF.

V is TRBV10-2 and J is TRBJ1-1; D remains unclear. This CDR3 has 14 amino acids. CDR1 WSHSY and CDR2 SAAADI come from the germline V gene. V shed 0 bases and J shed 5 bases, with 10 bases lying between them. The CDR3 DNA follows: TGCGCCAGCAGTGAGTCGACGATCGGGACTGAAGCTTTCTTT. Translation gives CASSESTIGTEAFF.

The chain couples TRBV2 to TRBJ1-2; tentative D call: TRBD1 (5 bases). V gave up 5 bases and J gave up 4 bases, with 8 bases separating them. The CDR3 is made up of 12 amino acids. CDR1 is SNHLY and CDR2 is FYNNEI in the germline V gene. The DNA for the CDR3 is TGTGCCAGCAGTTACAGGACCTATGGCTACACCTTC. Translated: CASSYRTYGYTF.

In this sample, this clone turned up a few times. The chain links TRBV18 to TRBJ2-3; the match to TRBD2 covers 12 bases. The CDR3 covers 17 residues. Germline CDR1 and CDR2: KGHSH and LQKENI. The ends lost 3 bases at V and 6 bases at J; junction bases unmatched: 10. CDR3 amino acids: CASSPYPPSGRGDTQYF. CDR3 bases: TGTGCCAGCTCACCCTATCCCCCTAGCGGGAGGGGGGATACGCAGTATTTT.

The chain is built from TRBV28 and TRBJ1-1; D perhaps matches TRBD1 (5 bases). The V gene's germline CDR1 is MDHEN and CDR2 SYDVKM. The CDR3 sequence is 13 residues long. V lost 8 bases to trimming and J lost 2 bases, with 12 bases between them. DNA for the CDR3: TGTGCCAGCCTAACGACAGCAAACACTGAAGCTTTCTTT. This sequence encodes CASLTTANTEAFF.

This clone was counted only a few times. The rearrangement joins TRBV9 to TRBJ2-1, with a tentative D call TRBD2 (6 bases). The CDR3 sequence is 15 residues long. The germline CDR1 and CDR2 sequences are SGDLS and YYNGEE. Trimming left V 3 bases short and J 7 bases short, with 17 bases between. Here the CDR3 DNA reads TGTGCCAGCAGCGCCTCCGGGACTGGGGGTAATGAGCAGTTCTTC. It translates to CASSASGTGGNEQFF.